This TCR beta chain came from a study of T cells in Graves' hyperthyroidism and ophthalmopathy. Broader study findings: In blood, most of the thyroid clonotypes expanded above 0.001 were also present.

Germline CDR1 and CDR2: SGHTA and FQGNSA. The CDR3 sequence is 14 residues long. V was pared by 4 bases and J by 6 bases, with 13 bases between. Graves' hyperthyroidism was deemed stable given no ophthalmopathy progression within 18 months. The source of the PBMCs was approximately 9.5 ml of fresh peripheral blood. This clonotype was observed at least ten times. Its antigen is currently unknown. The source material, RNA transcripts, was used to amplify TCR beta CDR3 regions. The HTBI primer set was used in a first-round RT-PCR of the TCR CDR3. TCRdb reprocessed the multiplex PCR reads via MiXCR and lists one record per CDR3 protein. This table holds about 360,000 distinct CDR3 sequences, roughly 13% found once.

The sequence was collected from a woman between 18 and 29 years old with Graves' hyperthyroidism. Sequenced sample: blood. The gene calls are TRBV7-2 and TRBJ1-5; D is perhaps TRBD1 (6 bases). The CDR3: CASSSQGKGQPQHF. The CDR3 nucleotides read TGTGCCAGCAGCTCCCAGGGGAAAGGTCAGCCCCAGCATTTT.